This T cell receptor beta chain was sequenced for a study of blood T cell repertoires in COVID-19. Study-wide background: Donors in the United States, Italy and Spain gave samples during acute or convalescent COVID-19.

In the original analysis: Nucleated cell number was recorded as an estimate derived from reference gene primer amplification. Measured with immunoSEQ multiplex PCR; TCRdb has only the in-frame clones, and not every one. The V and J calls and clone size are taken from that table; D and trimming were inferred from the DNA. The sample lists more than 150,000 clones; roughly 84% were seen once. CDR1 is MDHEN, CDR2 SYDVKM, per germline. The germline V and J ends were trimmed by 5 bases and 1 base, with 16 bases remaining between them. This CDR3 contains 16 residues. Specimen: peripheral blood. This chain connects TRBV28 to TRBJ2-3; the D gene is possibly TRBD2 (5 bases). This TCR was recovered from a woman aged 45-65 years with acute or convalescent COVID-19. The CDR3 sequence is CASSPSPSGGTDTQYF. CDR3 coding DNA: TGTGCCAGCAGTCCATCCCCTTCCGGGGGCACAGATACGCAGTATTTT.